Listed here are 6 T cell receptor beta chains from one sample, sequenced in a study of blood T cell repertoires in COVID-19. The protocol was immunoSEQ multiplex PCR, while the TCRdb copy is restricted to in-frame clones and leaves out a portion. The repertoire holds 150,000 to 200,000 clones, with about nine tenths as singletons. Sequencing input: peripheral blood. All receptors come from a man aged 18-30 years who had recovered from COVID-19.

The chain is built from TRBV30 and TRBJ1-1, with 10 bases lining up with TRBD1. V lost 5 bases, J lost 6 bases, and 6 bases stayed unmatched. Germline loops: CDR1 GTSNPN, CDR2 SVGIG (reference sequence). This CDR3 region has 13 residues. In DNA, the CDR3 is TGTGCCTGGGGGGAGACAGGGGGCCCTGAAGCTTTCTTT. Protein sequence: CAWGETGGPEAFF.

Worth noting for this clone: One end of the junction does not line up with germline, which may come from a read error. This chain joins TRBV4-1 and TRBJ2-3, with 7 bases aligning to TRBD2. CDR1 MGHRA and CDR2 YSYEKL come from the germline V gene. This CDR3 contains 16 residues. CDR3 residues: CASTQRGVGGTDTQYF. CDR3 bases: TGCGCCAGCACCCAACGTGGGGTGGGGGGGACAGATACGCAGTATTTT.

The rearrangement joins TRBV5-1 to TRBJ1-6; 7 nucleotides match TRBD1. This CDR3 is 15 amino acids long. Losses at the gene ends were 0 bases for V and 7 bases for J; bases not matched to a gene: 4. Germline assignment: CDR1 SGHRS and CDR2 YFSETQ. CDR3 sequence (DNA): TGCGCCAGCAGCTTGGCGGGACAGAGAAATTCACCCCTCCACTTT. This gives the protein CASSLAGQRNSPLHF.

V gene TRBV19 combines with J gene TRBJ2-1, with 8 nucleotides matching TRBD1. Unmatched junction bases numbered 11, after V lost 5 bases and J lost 5 bases. This CDR3 is built from 16 residues. Germline V lookup: CDR1 LNHDA, CDR2 SQIVND (reference sequence). The DNA for the CDR3 is TGTGCCAGTAGTTCCCCGCCAGGGGGCTTTAACAATGAGCAGTTCTTC. Its translation is CASSSPPGGFNNEQFF. The full variable domain, in which reference TRBV19 and TRBJ2-1 provide the parts outside the CDR3, is DGGITQSPKYLFRKEGQNVTLSCEQNLNHDAMYWYRQDPGQGLRLIYYSQIVNDFQKGDIAEGYSVSREKKESFPLTVTSAQKNPTAFYLCASSSPPGGFNNEQFFGPGTRLTVL.

This chain links TRBV28 with TRBJ2-1, with 7 bases identical to TRBD2. After removal of 7 bases from V and 7 bases from J, the junction contained 13 bases not matched to a gene. Germline V gene sequence: CDR1 MDHEN, CDR2 SYDVKM. The CDR3 length is 15 residues. CDR3 protein: CASTSRGGPVNEQFF. The CDR3 DNA reads as TGTGCCAGCACCTCTCGGGGAGGGCCAGTTAATGAGCAGTTCTTC.

V and J are TRBV27 and TRBJ1-2; D not resolved. In germline, CDR1 is MNHEY, CDR2 SMNVEV (reference sequence). The V gene lost 4 bases and the J gene lost 3 bases, with 15 bases spanning the gap. This CDR3 has 15 amino acids. The CDR3 DNA reads TGTGCCAGCAGTTATAGAGCGACCGACCACTATGGCTACACCTTC. Translated: CASSYRATDHYGYTF.